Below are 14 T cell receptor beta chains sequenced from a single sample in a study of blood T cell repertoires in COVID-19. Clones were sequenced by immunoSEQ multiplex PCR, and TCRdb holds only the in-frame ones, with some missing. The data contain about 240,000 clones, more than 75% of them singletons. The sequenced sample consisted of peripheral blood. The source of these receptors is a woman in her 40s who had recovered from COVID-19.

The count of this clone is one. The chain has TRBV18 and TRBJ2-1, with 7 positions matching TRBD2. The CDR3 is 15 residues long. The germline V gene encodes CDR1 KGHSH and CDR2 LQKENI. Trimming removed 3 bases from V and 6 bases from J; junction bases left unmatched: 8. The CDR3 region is CASSPRRERGNEQFF. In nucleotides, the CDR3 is TGTGCCAGCTCACCTCGGCGGGAGCGCGGCAATGAGCAGTTCTTC.

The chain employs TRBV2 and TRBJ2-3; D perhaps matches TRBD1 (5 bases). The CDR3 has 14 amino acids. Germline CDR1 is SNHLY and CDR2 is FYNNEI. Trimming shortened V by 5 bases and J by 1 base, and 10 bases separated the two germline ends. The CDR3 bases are TGTGCCAGCAGTTGGGGCCCTGGCACAGATACGCAGTATTTT. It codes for CASSWGPGTDTQYF.

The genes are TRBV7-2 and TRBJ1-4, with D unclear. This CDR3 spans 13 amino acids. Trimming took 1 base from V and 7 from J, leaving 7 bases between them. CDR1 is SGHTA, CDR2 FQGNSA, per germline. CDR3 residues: CASSLGETEKLFF. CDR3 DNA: TGTGCCAGCAGCTTAGGAGAAACTGAAAAACTGTTTTTT.

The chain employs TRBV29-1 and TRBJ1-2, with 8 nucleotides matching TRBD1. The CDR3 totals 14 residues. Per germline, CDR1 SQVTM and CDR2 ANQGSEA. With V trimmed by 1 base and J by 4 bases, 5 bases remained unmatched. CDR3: CSVEAQGAGYGYTF. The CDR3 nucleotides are TGCAGCGTTGAAGCGCAGGGGGCGGGCTATGGCTACACCTTC.

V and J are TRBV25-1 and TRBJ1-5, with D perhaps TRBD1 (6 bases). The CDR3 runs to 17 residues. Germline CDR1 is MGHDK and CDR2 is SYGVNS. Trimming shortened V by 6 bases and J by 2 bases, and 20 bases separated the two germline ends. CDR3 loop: CASSPSRGGWGNQPQHF. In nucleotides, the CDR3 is TGTGCCAGCAGCCCCTCGAGGGGGGGGTGGGGCAATCAGCCCCAGCATTTT.

CDR3 DNA: TGTGCCAGCAGCAAAGGGGGGGAGGACTCCGAGCAGTACGTC. It specifies CASSKGGEDSEQYV. This chain connects TRBV21-1 to TRBJ2-7; the listed D gene, TRBD2, was not tested against the DNA. TRBV21-1 is flagged as a pseudogene. There are 14 residues in the CDR3.

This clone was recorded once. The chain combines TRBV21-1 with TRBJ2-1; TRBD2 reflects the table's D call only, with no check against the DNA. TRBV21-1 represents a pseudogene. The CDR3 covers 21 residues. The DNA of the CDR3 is TGTGCCAGCAGCAAAGGCCAGGGACTAGCGGCCCTCAATAGCTCCTACAATGAGCAGTTCTTC. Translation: CASSKGQGLAALNSSYNEQFF.

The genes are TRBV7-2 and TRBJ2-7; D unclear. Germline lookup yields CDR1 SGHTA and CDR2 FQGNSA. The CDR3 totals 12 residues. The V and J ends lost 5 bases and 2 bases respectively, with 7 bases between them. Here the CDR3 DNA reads TGTGCCAGCAGCCCCGCGGCCTACGAGCAGTACGTC. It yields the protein CASSPAAYEQYV.

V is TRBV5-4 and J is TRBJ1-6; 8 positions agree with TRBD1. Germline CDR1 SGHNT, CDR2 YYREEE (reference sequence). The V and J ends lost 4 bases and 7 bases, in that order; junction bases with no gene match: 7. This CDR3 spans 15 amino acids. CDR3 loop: CASSTIQGANSPLHF. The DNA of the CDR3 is TGTGCCAGCAGCACAATCCAGGGGGCCAATTCACCCCTCCACTTT.

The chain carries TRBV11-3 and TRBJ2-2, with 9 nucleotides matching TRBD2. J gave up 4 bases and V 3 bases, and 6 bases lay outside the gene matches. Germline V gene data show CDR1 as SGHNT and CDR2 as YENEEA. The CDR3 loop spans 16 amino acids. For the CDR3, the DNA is TGTGCCAGCAGCTTCCTAGCGGGATTTGGCACCGGGGAGCTGTTTTTT. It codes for CASSFLAGFGTGELFF.

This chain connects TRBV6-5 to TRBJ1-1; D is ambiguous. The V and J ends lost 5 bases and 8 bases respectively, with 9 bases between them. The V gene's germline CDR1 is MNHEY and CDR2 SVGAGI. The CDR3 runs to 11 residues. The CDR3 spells CASSTREEAFF. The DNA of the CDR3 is TGTGCCAGCAGTACGCGGGAGGAAGCTTTCTTT.

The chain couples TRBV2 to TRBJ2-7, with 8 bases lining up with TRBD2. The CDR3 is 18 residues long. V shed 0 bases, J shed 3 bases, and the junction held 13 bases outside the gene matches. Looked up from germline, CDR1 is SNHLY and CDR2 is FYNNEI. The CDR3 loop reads CASSEAPSGPPPYYEQYF. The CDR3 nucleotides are TGTGCCAGCAGTGAAGCCCCTAGCGGGCCCCCCCCCTACTACGAGCAGTACTTC.

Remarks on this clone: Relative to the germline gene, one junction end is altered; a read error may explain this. The CDR3 DNA is TGTGCTAGCAGCCCGAAACCCGGACTAGCGGGAGGAAGTGAGCAGTTCTTC. Its protein is CASSPKPGLAGGSEQFF. This chain connects TRBV7-7 to TRBJ2-1; 14 bases are a match to TRBD2. The CDR3 covers 17 residues. Germline V CDR1 and CDR2: SSHAT, FNYEAQ (reference sequence).

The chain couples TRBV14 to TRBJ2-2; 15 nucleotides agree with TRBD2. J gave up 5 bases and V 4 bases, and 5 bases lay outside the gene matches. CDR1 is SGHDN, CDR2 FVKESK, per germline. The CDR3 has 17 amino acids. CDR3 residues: CASSRTSGRARTGELFF. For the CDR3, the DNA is TGTGCCAGCAGCCGGACTAGCGGGAGGGCCCGGACCGGGGAGCTGTTTTTT.